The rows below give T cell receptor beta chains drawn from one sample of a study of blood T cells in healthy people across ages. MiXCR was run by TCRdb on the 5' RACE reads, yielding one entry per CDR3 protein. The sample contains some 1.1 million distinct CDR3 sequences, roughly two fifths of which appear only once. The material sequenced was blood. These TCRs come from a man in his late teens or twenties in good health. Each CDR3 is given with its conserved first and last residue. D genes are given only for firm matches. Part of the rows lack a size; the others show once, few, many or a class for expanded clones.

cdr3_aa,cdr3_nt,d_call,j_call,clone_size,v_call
CASSVGWSQEQYF,TGTGCCAGCAGCGTAGGGTGGTCGCAAGAGCAGTATTTT,.,TRBJ2-3,few,TRBV9
CASSYSRGTGAYNEQFF,TGTGCCAGCAGTTACTCGAGGGGAACGGGGGCCTACAATGAGCAGTTCTTC,.,TRBJ2-1,few,TRBV6-2/TRBV6-3
CAIQGPLSTDTQYF,TGTGCCATCCAGGGGCCCCTTAGCACAGATACGCAGTATTTT,.,TRBJ2-3,many,TRBV10-3
CASSQGAMNTGELFF,TGCGCCAGCAGCCAAGGGGCAATGAACACCGGGGAGCTGTTTTTT,.,TRBJ2-2,few,TRBV4-3
CSVYTRDSNNEQYF,TGCAGCGTTTACACCCGGGACAGTAACAATGAGCAGTACTTC,TRBD1,TRBJ2-7,.,TRBV29-1
CASSLPLAGGEDTQYF,TGTGCCAGCAGTTTACCCCTAGCGGGGGGCGAGGATACGCAGTATTTT,TRBD2,TRBJ2-3,few,TRBV12-3/TRBV12-4
CSAVPRSEGSDTQYF,TGCAGTGCAGTGCCCCGGAGCGAGGGGTCAGATACGCAGTATTTT,.,TRBJ2-3,.,TRBV20-1
CASSYGQGRYNEQFF,TGTGCCAGCAGTTACGGGCAGGGAAGGTACAATGAGCAGTTCTTC,.,TRBJ2-1,.,TRBV6-2/TRBV6-3
CASSYSGTPRVGTEAFF,TGTGCCAGCAGTTACTCGGGGACGCCCCGTGTCGGCACTGAAGCTTTCTTT,.,TRBJ1-1,.,TRBV6-2/TRBV6-3
CASSLSKGSLHYEQYF,TGTGCCAGCAGTTTATCAAAGGGGTCGCTCCACTACGAGCAGTACTTC,.,TRBJ2-7,few,TRBV27
CASSLSSQTGGTEAFF,TGTGCCAGCAGTTTAAGCTCCCAGACAGGGGGCACTGAAGCTTTCTTT,TRBD1,TRBJ1-1,.,TRBV12-3/TRBV12-4
CATILGGGRNTEAFF,TGTGCCACCATACTCGGGGGGGGGAGGAACACTGAAGCTTTCTTT,.,TRBJ1-1,.,TRBV6-5
CSARLGSRLRTEAFF,TGCAGTGCTAGACTGGGCTCCCGGCTGCGGACTGAAGCTTTCTTT,.,TRBJ1-1,.,TRBV20-1
CASSQGGGPHNEQFF,TGCGCCAGCAGCCAAGGCGGGGGGCCCCACAATGAGCAGTTCTTC,TRBD2,TRBJ2-1,.,TRBV4-3
CAISESGGQPQHF,TGTGCCATCAGTGAGTCAGGGGGCCAGCCCCAGCATTTT,TRBD1,TRBJ1-5,.,TRBV10-3
CASSAFDEQFF,TGCGCCAGCAGCGCCTTTGATGAGCAGTTCTTC,.,TRBJ2-1,.,TRBV5-1
CASSAPLTPNNSPLHF,TGTGCCAGCAGCGCCCCCTTGACACCTAATAATTCACCCCTCCACTTT,.,TRBJ1-6,.,TRBV21-1
CAWSVRYGEATFYTDTQYF,TGTGCCTGGAGTGTACGGTATGGGGAAGCCACATTTTACACAGATACGCAGTATTTT,.,TRBJ2-3,.,TRBV30
CSALRSSTDTQYF,TGCAGTGCTCTGCGTTCTAGCACAGATACGCAGTATTTT,.,TRBJ2-3,few,TRBV20-1
CASSLTGSGGGTDTQYF,TGTGCCAGCAGCTTAACAGGATCCGGGGGGGGGACAGATACGCAGTATTTT,TRBD2,TRBJ2-3,.,TRBV7-9
CTSSSRQVADTQYF,TGTACCAGCAGCTCCCGACAGGTGGCAGATACGCAGTATTTT,.,TRBJ2-3,.,TRBV13
CASSPVFSGRSSYNEQYF,TGTGCCAGCAGTCCCGTTTTTTCGGGGCGGAGCTCCTACAATGAGCAGTACTTC,.,TRBJ2-7,.,TRBV12-3/TRBV12-4
CSAGGGGPRNKQFF,TGCAGTGCTGGAGGGGGTGGGCCACGCAATAAGCAGTTCTTC,.,TRBJ2-1,once,TRBV20-1
CASSQGVGNKGYGYTF,TGCGCCAGCAGCCAAGGAGTCGGGAATAAAGGCTATGGCTACACCTTC,.,TRBJ1-2,many,TRBV4-3
CATRKDRNQPQHF,TGTGCCACCAGAAAGGACCGCAATCAGCCCCAGCATTTT,.,TRBJ1-5,.,TRBV15
CASSRDGRGLEQYF,TGTGCCAGCAGCAGAGACGGGCGGGGGCTTGAGCAGTACTTC,.,TRBJ2-7,.,TRBV12-3/TRBV12-4
CSALRGTHGTDTQYF,TGCAGCGCCTTAAGAGGGACCCATGGCACAGATACGCAGTATTTT,.,TRBJ2-3,.,TRBV29-1
CAISGSGSTGELFF,TGTGCCATCAGTGGTTCAGGGAGCACCGGGGAGCTGTTTTTT,.,TRBJ2-2,few,TRBV10-3
CASSLTGDYTDTQYF,TGTGCCAGCAGCCTTACAGGGGATTACACAGATACGCAGTATTTT,TRBD1,TRBJ2-3,.,TRBV11-2
CASSYSRVGEQYF,TGTGCCAGCAGTTACTCGAGGGTCGGCGAGCAGTACTTC,.,TRBJ2-7,few,TRBV6-6
CASSGDGEMNTEAFF,TGTGCCAGCTCTGGAGACGGGGAGATGAACACTGAAGCTTTCTTT,.,TRBJ1-1,.,TRBV18
CASSWGYPNEQFF,TGTGCCAGCAGCTGGGGGTACCCTAATGAGCAGTTCTTC,.,TRBJ2-1,few,TRBV5-6
CASSPKMTGGVVNTEAFF,TGTGCCAGCAGTCCGAAAATGACAGGGGGCGTCGTGAACACTGAAGCTTTCTTT,TRBD1,TRBJ1-1,.,TRBV27
CASRTSGGYGYTF,TGTGCCAGTCGGACCTCGGGAGGTTATGGCTACACCTTC,.,TRBJ1-2,.,TRBV28
CASAPVGGVSEAFF,TGTGCCAGCGCTCCGGTCGGGGGGGTGTCTGAAGCTTTCTTT,.,TRBJ1-1,few,TRBV6-2/TRBV6-3
CASSFRAPPGETQYF,TGCGCCAGCAGCTTTAGGGCCCCTCCCGGGGAGACCCAGTACTTC,.,TRBJ2-5,.,TRBV5-1
CAWSQGRNYGYTF,TGTGCCTGGAGTCAAGGACGGAATTATGGCTACACCTTC,.,TRBJ1-2,.,TRBV30
CASSEQALNEQFF,TGTGCCAGCAGTGAACAGGCCCTAAATGAGCAGTTCTTC,.,TRBJ2-1,.,TRBV6-1
CASTPGTGDNTGELFF,TGTGCCAGCACTCCCGGGACAGGCGATAACACCGGGGAGCTGTTTTTT,TRBD1,TRBJ2-2,.,TRBV6-5
CAWSDGDTQYF,TGTGCCTGGAGTGATGGGGATACGCAGTATTTT,.,TRBJ2-3,.,TRBV30
CSVMTSGRYNEQFF,TGCAGTGTCATGACTAGCGGGCGTTACAATGAGCAGTTCTTC,TRBD2,TRBJ2-1,.,TRBV20-1
CSATSPGRTGELFF,TGCAGTGCAACTTCTCCGGGGAGGACCGGGGAGCTGTTTTTT,.,TRBJ2-2,.,TRBV20-1
CASKPLDRDLTEAFF,TGTGCCAGCAAACCCCTCGACCGGGACCTCACTGAAGCTTTCTTT,.,TRBJ1-1,.,TRBV12-3/TRBV12-4
CASSQVPEGSYEQYF,TGCGCCAGCAGCCAAGTCCCGGAGGGCTCCTACGAGCAGTACTTC,.,TRBJ2-7,.,TRBV4-1
CASSPRRGTSSYNEQFF,TGCGCCAGCAGCCCCAGGCGAGGGACTAGCTCCTACAATGAGCAGTTCTTC,TRBD2,TRBJ2-1,.,TRBV4-1
CASSGQGFGELFF,TGTGCCAGCTCGGGACAGGGGTTCGGGGAGCTGTTTTTT,TRBD1,TRBJ2-2,few,TRBV9
CASSRGQLDNSPLHF,TGCGCCAGCAGCAGGGGACAGCTGGATAATTCACCCCTCCACTTT,TRBD1,TRBJ1-6,.,TRBV5-1
CASSGPLGTEQETQYF,TGTGCCAGCAGTGGACCCCTGGGGACCGAACAAGAGACCCAGTACTTC,.,TRBJ2-5,.,TRBV25-1
CASSFGPTDTQYF,TGTGCCAGCAGCTTTGGCCCTACTGATACGCAGTATTTT,.,TRBJ2-3,many,TRBV12-3/TRBV12-4
CASSYSSGSWYQPQHF,TGTGCCAGCAGTTACTCCTCAGGGTCGTGGTATCAGCCCCAGCATTTT,.,TRBJ1-5,few,TRBV6-2/TRBV6-3
CSAGGVVNTEAFF,TGCAGTGCAGGGGGGGTAGTGAACACTGAAGCTTTCTTT,.,TRBJ1-1,few,TRBV20-1
CSVDISAEAFF,TGCAGCGTTGACATATCGGCTGAAGCTTTCTTT,.,TRBJ1-1,.,TRBV29-1
CASSYGLYQETQYF,TGTGCCAGCAGTTATGGTTTGTACCAAGAGACCCAGTACTTC,.,TRBJ2-5,.,TRBV12-3/TRBV12-4
CSARPENTEAFF,TGCAGCGCCAGGCCCGAGAACACTGAAGCTTTCTTT,.,TRBJ1-1,few,TRBV20-1
CASSQLHDTGELFF,TGTGCCAGCAGCCAGCTCCACGACACCGGGGAGCTGTTTTTT,.,TRBJ2-2,.,TRBV12-3/TRBV12-4